This T cell receptor beta chain was profiled in a study of radiotherapy plus CTLA-4 blockade in lung cancer. Receiving focal radiation plus CTLA-4 blockade with ipilimumab were patients who had chemo-refractory metastatic non-small-cell lung cancer. The germline V and J ends were trimmed by 3 bases and 4 bases, with 13 bases remaining between them. Per germline, CDR1 LNHDA and CDR2 SQIVND (reference sequence). This CDR3 has 14 amino acids. Method: immunoSEQ multiplex PCR; TCRdb's copy keeps in-frame clones and lacks some. The sample lists roughly 98,000 clones, more than 75% occurring once. The sample in question was peripheral blood, obtained from a patient treated with radiotherapy plus ipilimumab. The clonotype was recovered from a human donor with non-small cell lung cancer who had a partial response to radiotherapy plus ipilimumab. The chain recombines TRBV19 with TRBJ2-7; a possible D gene is TRBD1 (5 bases). The CDR3 DNA is TGTGCCAGTAGTATTTCCAGGGATTCTTACGAGCAGTACTTC. It is translated as CASSISRDSYEQYF.